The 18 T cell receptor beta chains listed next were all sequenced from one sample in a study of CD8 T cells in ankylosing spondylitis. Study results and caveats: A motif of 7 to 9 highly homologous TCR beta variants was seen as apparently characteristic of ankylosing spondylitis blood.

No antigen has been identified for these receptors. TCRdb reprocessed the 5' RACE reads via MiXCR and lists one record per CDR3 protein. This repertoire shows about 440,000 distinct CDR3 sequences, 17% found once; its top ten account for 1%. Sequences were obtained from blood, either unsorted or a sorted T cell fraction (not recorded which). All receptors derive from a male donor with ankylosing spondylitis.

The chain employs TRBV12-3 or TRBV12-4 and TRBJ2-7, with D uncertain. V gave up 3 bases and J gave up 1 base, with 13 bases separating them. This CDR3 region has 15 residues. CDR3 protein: CASSLMGKVSYEQYF. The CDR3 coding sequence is TGTGCCAGCAGTTTGATGGGAAAGGTTTCCTACGAGCAGTACTTC.

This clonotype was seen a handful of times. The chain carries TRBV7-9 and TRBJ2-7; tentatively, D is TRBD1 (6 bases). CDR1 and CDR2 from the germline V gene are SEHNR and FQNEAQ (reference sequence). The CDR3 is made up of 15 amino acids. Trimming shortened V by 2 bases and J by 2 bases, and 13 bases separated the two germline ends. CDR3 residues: CASSLLGGSAYEQYF. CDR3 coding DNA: TGTGCCAGCAGCTTATTAGGGGGTAGCGCCTACGAGCAGTACTTC.

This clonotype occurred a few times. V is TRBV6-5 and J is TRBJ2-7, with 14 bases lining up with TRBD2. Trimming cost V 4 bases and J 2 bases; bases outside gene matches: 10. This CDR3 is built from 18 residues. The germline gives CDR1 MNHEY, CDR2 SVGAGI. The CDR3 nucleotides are TGTGCCAGCAGTTCCCCCGGGACTAGCGGGAGACCCACCTACGAGCAGTACTTC. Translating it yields CASSSPGTSGRPTYEQYF.

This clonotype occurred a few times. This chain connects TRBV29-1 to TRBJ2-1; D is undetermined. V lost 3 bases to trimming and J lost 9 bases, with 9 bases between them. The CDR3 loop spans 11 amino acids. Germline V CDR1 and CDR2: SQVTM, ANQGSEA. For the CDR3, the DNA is TGCAGCGTTGACCCCGGACGTGAGCAGTTCTTC. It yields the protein CSVDPGREQFF.

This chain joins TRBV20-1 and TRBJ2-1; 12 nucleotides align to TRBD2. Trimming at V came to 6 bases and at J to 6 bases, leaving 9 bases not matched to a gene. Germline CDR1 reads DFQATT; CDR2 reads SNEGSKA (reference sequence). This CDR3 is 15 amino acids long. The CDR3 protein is CSATGLAGMGNEQFF. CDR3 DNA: TGCAGTGCCACAGGACTAGCGGGAATGGGCAATGAGCAGTTCTTC.

The CDR3 DNA reads TGTGCCATCAGGGGAGGTAGCGGGGGTGTAGATACGCAGTATTTT. It yields the protein CAIRGGSGGVDTQYF. The V gene is TRBV10-3, the J gene TRBJ2-3; 9 nucleotides match TRBD2. CDR3 size: 15 residues. From germline, CDR1 is ENHRY and CDR2 SYGVKD. J was trimmed by 5 bases and V by 6 bases; bases with no gene match: 9.

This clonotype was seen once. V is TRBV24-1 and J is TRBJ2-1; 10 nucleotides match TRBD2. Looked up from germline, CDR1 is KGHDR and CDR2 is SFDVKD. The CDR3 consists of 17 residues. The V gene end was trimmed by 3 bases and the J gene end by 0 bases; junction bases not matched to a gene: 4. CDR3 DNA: TGTGCCACCAGTGATCCCTCTAGCGGGAGCTCCTACAATGAGCAGTTCTTC. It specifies CATSDPSSGSSYNEQFF.

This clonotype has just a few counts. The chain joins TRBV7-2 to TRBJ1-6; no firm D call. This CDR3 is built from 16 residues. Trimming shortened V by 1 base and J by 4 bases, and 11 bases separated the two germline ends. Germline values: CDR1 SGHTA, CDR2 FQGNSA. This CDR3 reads CASSLGVNRYNSPLHF. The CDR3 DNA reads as TGTGCCAGCAGCTTAGGGGTCAATAGATATAATTCACCCCTCCACTTT.

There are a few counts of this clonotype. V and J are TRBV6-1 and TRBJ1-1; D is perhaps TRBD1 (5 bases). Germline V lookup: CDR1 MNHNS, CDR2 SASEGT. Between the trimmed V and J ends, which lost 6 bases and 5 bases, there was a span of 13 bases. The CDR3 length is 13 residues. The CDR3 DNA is TGTGCCAGCAGGGACACGATGGGGACTGAAGCTTTCTTT. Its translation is CASRDTMGTEAFF.

DNA for the CDR3: TGTGCCACCAGCAGAGGCCGGGCTGGTGAAAAACTGTTTTTT. Translation gives CATSRGRAGEKLFF. The chain employs TRBV15 and TRBJ1-4; no clear D. This CDR3 is built from 14 residues. The V gene lost 1 base and the J gene lost 7 bases, with 10 bases spanning the gap. Germline CDR1 LNHNV, CDR2 YYDKDF (reference sequence).

This chain's CDR3 is CASHPRAGVVKNIQYF. The CDR3 DNA is TGTGCCAGCCACCCCCGGGCAGGGGTTGTCAAAAACATTCAGTACTTC. This chain connects TRBV6-2 or TRBV6-3 to TRBJ2-4; D possibly corresponds to TRBD1 (6 bases). Per the germline V gene, CDR1 is MNHEY and CDR2 is SVGEGT. V lost 8 bases, J lost 3 bases, and 20 bases lay in between. The CDR3 length is 16 residues.

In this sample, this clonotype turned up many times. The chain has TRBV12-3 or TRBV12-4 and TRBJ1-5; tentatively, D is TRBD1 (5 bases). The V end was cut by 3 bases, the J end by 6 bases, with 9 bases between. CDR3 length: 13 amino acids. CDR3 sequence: CASSFRGSQPQHF. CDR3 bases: TGTGCCAGCAGTTTTCGGGGGAGTCAGCCCCAGCATTTT.

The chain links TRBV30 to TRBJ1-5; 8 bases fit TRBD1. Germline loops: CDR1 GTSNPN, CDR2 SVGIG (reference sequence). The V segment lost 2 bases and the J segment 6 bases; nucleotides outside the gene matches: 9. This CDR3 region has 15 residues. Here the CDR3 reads CAWSLSGTGLQPQHF. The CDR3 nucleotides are TGTGCCTGGAGTCTCTCCGGGACAGGTCTTCAGCCCCAGCATTTT.

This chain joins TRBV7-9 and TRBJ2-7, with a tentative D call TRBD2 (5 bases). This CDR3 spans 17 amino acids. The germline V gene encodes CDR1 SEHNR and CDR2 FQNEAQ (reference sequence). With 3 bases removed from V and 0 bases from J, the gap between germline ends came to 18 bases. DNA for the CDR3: TGTGCCAGCAGCTTGCAAAGCGGCACGGGTCACTCCTACGAGCAGTACTTC. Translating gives CASSLQSGTGHSYEQYF. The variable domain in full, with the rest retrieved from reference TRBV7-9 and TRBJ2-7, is DTGVSQNPRHKITKRGQNVTFRCDPISEHNRLYWYRQTLGQGPEFLTYFQNEAQLEKSRLLSDRFSAERPKGSFSTLEIQRTEQGDSAMYLCASSLQSGTGHSYEQYFGPGTRLTVT.

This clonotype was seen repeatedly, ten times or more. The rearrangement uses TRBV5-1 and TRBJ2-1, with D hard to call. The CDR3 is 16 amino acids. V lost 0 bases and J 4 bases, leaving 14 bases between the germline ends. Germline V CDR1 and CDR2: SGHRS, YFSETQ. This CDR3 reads CASSLVPLRSYNEQFF. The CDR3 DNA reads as TGCGCCAGCAGCTTGGTTCCCTTACGTTCGTACAATGAGCAGTTCTTC.

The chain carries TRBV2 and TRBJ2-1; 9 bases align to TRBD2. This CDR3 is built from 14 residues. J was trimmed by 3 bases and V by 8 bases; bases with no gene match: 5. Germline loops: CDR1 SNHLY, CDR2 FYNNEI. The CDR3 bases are TGTGCCAGCGCCGGGACTAGCATCTACAATGAGCAGTTCTTC. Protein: CASAGTSIYNEQFF.

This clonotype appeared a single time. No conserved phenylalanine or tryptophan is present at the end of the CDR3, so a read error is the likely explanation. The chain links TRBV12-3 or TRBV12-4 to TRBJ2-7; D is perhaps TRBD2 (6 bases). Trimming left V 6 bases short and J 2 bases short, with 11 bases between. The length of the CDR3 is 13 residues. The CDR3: CASSSLAAYEQYL. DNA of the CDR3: TGTGCCAGCAGCAGTTTAGCGGCCTACGAGCAGTACCTC.

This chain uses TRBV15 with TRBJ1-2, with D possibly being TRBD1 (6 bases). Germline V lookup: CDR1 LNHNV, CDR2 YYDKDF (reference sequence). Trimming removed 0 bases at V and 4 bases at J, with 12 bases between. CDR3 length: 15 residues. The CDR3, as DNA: TGTGCCACCAGCAGAGATACACAGGGAAGCTATGGCTACACCTTC. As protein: CATSRDTQGSYGYTF.